These T cell receptor beta chains were read from a single sample in a study of identical twins. TCRdb re-called the 5' RACE reads with MiXCR, one entry per CDR3 protein. There are 1.5 million or so distinct CDR3 sequences in the sample; less than 40% occur only once, and around 0.25% lies in the top ten. Material: cord blood. Every receptor here comes from a newborn girl in good health. The CDR3 runs from the conserved cysteine through the conserved F or W. The D gene is left open where the match is weak. Clone size, where shown, is once, few, many, or a class for clones that have expanded.

clone_size | j_call | v_call | d_call | cdr3_aa | cdr3_nt
few | TRBJ2-7 | TRBV9 | NA | CASSVEAVSYEQYF | TGTGCCAGCAGCGTAGAGGCCGTCTCCTACGAGCAGTACTTC
few | TRBJ2-3 | TRBV28 | NA | CASPPQGWRTDTQYF | TGTGCCAGCCCCCCCCAGGGGTGGCGGACAGATACGCAGTATTTT
many | TRBJ2-1 | TRBV27 | NA | CASSLIRSAFDLYNEQFF | TGTGCCAGCAGTCTAATTCGGTCAGCCTTTGATTTGTACAATGAGCAGTTCTTC
NA | TRBJ2-1 | TRBV9 | TRBD2 | CASSTGLARNNEQFF | TGTGCCAGCAGCACAGGACTAGCGCGTAACAATGAGCAGTTCTTC
NA | TRBJ2-3 | TRBV7-9 | TRBD2 | CASSLGLTGTSEGTDTQYF | TGTGCCAGCAGCTTAGGTCTCACCGGGACTAGCGAGGGTACAGATACGCAGTATTTT
few | TRBJ1-2 | TRBV4-1 | TRBD1 | CASSHPPTGNGYTF | TGCGCCAGCAGCCATCCTCCGACAGGGAATGGCTACACCTTC
once | TRBJ2-2 | TRBV10-1 | TRBD2 | CASSEGSGGSGELFF | TGCGCCAGCAGTGAGGGTTCGGGGGGTTCGGGGGAGCTGTTTTTT
NA | TRBJ2-7 | TRBV20-1 | NA | CSARNRSPGEQYF | TGCAGTGCTAGAAACCGGTCCCCCGGGGAGCAGTACTTC
NA | TRBJ2-5 | TRBV6-5 | TRBD2 | CAGSYSGRETQYF | TGTGCCGGCAGTTACTCCGGGAGGGAGACCCAGTACTTC
few | TRBJ2-3 | TRBV10-1 | NA | CASSAQPADTQYF | TGCGCCAGCAGTGCCCAGCCGGCAGATACGCAGTATTTT
NA | TRBJ2-3 | TRBV7-2 | NA | CASSRWGQLTDTQYF | TGTGCCAGCAGCCGATGGGGGCAGCTCACAGATACGCAGTATTTT
NA | TRBJ2-7 | TRBV3-1 | NA | CASSQDYVLGTRGEQYF | TGTGCCAGCAGCCAAGATTACGTCCTCGGGACACGAGGCGAGCAGTACTTC
few | TRBJ2-5 | TRBV3-1 | TRBD2 | CASSQTSGAPETQYF | TGTGCCAGCAGCCAAACTAGCGGTGCGCCAGAGACCCAGTACTTC
NA | TRBJ2-3 | TRBV3-1 | TRBD2 | CASSQLTSGTRGTQDF | TGTGCCAGCAGCCAATTGACTAGCGGGACGCGGGGTACGCAGGATTTT
NA | TRBJ2-3 | TRBV12-3/TRBV12-4 | NA | CASSLFGGSTDTQYF | TGTGCCAGCAGTTTATTCGGCGGGAGCACAGATACGCAGTATTTT
NA | TRBJ2-3 | TRBV25-1 | NA | CASSPSSSGTQYF | TGTGCCAGCAGCCCTTCTTCCAGCGGGACGCAGTATTTT
NA | TRBJ1-4 | TRBV7-2 | NA | CASSLVPLNEKLFF | TGTGCCAGCAGCTTAGTACCGCTCAATGAAAAACTGTTTTTT
NA | TRBJ2-7 | TRBV29-1 | TRBD1 | CSVELGTGSVEQYF | TGCAGCGTTGAACTCGGGACAGGGTCGGTGGAGCAGTACTTC
few | TRBJ1-5 | TRBV6-1 | TRBD1 | CASSSPTGVRGNQPQHF | TGTGCCAGCAGCTCCCCTACAGGGGTCAGAGGGAATCAGCCCCAGCATTTT
few | TRBJ2-1 | TRBV5-1 | NA | CASSLRGGNGEQFF | TGCGCCAGCAGCTTGCGCGGCGGGAATGGTGAGCAGTTCTTC
once | TRBJ2-3 | TRBV10-3 | TRBD2 | CASSTGGQGTGTQYF | TGTGCCAGCTCAACGGGGGGGCAGGGCACAGGTACGCAGTATTTT
NA | TRBJ1-3 | TRBV20-1 | NA | CSARLLRAPRDRSGNTIYF | TGCAGTGCTAGACTTCTCCGGGCCCCCAGGGATCGCTCTGGAAACACCATATATTTT
few | TRBJ2-3 | TRBV7-9 | TRBD2 | CASSPSPTSGGDTQYF | TGTGCCAGCAGCCCATCCCCGACTAGCGGGGGAGATACGCAGTATTTT
NA | TRBJ1-6 | TRBV12-3/TRBV12-4 | TRBD1 | CASSIDRGSPLHF | TGTGCCAGCAGTATTGACAGGGGTTCACCCCTCCACTTT
NA | TRBJ2-3 | TRBV29-1 | TRBD1 | CGAQTGGRTTDTQYF | TGCGGCGCCCAGACAGGGGGAAGGACCACAGATACGCAGTATTTT
NA | TRBJ2-7 | TRBV5-1 | NA | CASSFSAGSPYEQYF | TGCGCCAGCAGCTTCTCGGCAGGGTCTCCCTACGAGCAGTACTTC
NA | TRBJ1-1 | TRBV20-1 | NA | CSADRGRRNTEAFF | TGCAGTGCCGACCGCGGACGGCGGAACACTGAAGCTTTCTTT
NA | TRBJ2-3 | TRBV4-1 | NA | CASGQVSYVVATQYF | TGCGCCAGCGGCCAAGTTTCCTATGTGGTGGCTACGCAGTATTTT
few | TRBJ2-1 | TRBV28 | TRBD2 | CAITSGTYNEQFF | TGTGCCATCACTAGCGGGACCTACAATGAGCAGTTCTTC
NA | TRBJ2-5 | TRBV29-1 | TRBD1 | CSVDGGQGEETQYF | TGCAGCGTTGACGGGGGACAGGGAGAAGAGACCCAGTACTTC
many | TRBJ1-4 | TRBV5-1 | NA | CASSPDTTNEKLFF | TGCGCCAGCAGTCCGGACACAACTAATGAAAAACTGTTTTTT
few | TRBJ1-4 | TRBV2 | NA | CASNHRATNEKLFF | TGTGCCAGCAACCACAGGGCAACTAATGAAAAACTGTTTTTT
NA | TRBJ1-5 | TRBV20-1 | NA | CSDPPDNNQPQHF | TGCAGTGACCCCCCCGATAACAATCAGCCCCAGCATTTT
few | TRBJ2-7 | TRBV5-5 | TRBD2 | CASSLGAGGSEQYF | TGTGCCAGCAGCTTGGGGGCGGGGGGGAGCGAGCAGTACTTC
NA | TRBJ2-3 | TRBV24-1 | NA | CATRTPSTDTQYF | TGTGCCACCAGGACGCCGAGCACAGATACGCAGTATTTT
NA | TRBJ1-6 | TRBV15 | NA | CATSQEVNSPLHF | TGTGCCACCTCCCAAGAGGTCAATTCACCCCTCCACTTT
few | TRBJ2-1 | TRBV20-1 | NA | CSARDPAGWSYNEQFF | TGCAGTGCTAGAGATCCGGCAGGGTGGTCCTACAATGAGCAGTTCTTC